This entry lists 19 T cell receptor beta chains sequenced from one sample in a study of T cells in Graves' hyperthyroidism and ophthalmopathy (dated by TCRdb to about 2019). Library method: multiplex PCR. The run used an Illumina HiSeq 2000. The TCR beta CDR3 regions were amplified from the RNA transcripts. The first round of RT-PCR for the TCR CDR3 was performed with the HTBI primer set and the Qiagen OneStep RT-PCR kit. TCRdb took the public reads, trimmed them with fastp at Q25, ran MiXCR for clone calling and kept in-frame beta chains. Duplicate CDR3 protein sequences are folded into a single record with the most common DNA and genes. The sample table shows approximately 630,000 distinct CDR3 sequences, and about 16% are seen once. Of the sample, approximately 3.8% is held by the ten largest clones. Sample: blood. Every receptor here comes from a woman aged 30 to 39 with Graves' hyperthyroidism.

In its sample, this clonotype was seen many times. CDR3 DNA sequence: TGTGCCAGCAGCTTAGGGACTAAGTCGTCCAATGAGCAGTTCTTC. Amino acids: CASSLGTKSSNEQFF. The V gene is TRBV11-2, the J gene TRBJ2-1; D is perhaps TRBD2 (6 bases). The germline V gene has CDR1 SGHAT and CDR2 FQNNGV. V gave up 1 base and J gave up 6 bases, with 13 bases separating them. There are 15 residues in the CDR3. Full variable domain (outside the CDR3, taken from reference TRBV11-2 and TRBJ2-1): EAGVAQSPRYKIIEKRQSVAFWCNPISGHATLYWYQQILGQGPKLLIQFQNNGVVDDSQLPKDRFSAERLKGVDSTLKIQPAKLEDSAVYLCASSLGTKSSNEQFFGPGTRLTVL.

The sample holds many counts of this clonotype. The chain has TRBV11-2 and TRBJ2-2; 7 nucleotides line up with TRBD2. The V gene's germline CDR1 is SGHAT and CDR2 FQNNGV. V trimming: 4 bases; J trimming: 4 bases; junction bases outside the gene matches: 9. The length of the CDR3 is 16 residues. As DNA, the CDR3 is TGTGCCAGCAGCTCCAATGGGGGGAGGGCCACCGGGGAGCTGTTTTTT. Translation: CASSSNGGRATGELFF.

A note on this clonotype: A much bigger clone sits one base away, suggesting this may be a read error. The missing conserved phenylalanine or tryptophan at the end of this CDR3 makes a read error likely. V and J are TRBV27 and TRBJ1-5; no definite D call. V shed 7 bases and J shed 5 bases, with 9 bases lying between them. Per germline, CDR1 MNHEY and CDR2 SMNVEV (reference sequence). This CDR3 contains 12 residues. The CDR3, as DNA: TGTGCCAGCACGCCTTCGGATCAGCCCCAGCATCTT. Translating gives CASTPSDQPQHL.

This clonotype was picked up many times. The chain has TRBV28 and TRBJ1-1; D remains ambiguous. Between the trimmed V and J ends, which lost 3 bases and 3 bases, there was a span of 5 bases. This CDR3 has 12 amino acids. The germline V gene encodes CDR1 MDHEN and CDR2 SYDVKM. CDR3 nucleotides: TGTGCCAGCAGTTTCTGGGACACTGAAGCTTTCTTT. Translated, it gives CASSFWDTEAFF.

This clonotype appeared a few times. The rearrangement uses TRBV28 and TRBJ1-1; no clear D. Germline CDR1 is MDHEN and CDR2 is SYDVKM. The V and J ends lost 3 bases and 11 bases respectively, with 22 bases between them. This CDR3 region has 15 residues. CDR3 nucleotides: TGTGCCAGCAGTTTTATGAGGGTTTCGTTACGTTGGGCTTTCTTT. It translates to CASSFMRVSLRWAFF.

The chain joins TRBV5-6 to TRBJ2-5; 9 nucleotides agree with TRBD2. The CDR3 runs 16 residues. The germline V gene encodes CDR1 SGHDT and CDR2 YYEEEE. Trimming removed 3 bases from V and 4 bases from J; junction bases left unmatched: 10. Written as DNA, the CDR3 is TGTGCCAGCAGCTCCCCCTTTAGCGGGAGTGGAGAGACCCAGTACTTC. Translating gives CASSSPFSGSGETQYF.

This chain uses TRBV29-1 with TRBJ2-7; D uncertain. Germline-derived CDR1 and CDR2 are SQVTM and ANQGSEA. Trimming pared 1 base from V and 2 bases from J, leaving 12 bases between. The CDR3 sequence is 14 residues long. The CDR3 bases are TGCAGCGTTGAAGGGGGTAGTGGAGCCTACGAGCAGTACTTC. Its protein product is CSVEGGSGAYEQYF.

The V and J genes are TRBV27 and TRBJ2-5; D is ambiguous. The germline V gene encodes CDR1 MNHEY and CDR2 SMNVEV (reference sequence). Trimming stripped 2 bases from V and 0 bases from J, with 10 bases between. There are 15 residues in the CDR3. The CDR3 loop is CASSLPPPYQETQYF. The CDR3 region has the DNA TGTGCCAGCAGTTTACCCCCCCCTTACCAAGAGACCCAGTACTTC.

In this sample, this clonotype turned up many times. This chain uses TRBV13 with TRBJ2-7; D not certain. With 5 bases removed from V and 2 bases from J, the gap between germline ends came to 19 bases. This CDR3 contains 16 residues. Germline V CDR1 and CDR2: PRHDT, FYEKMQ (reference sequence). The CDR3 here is CASSQSRWGSPYEQYF. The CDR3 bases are TGTGCCAGCAGCCAAAGCCGCTGGGGTTCCCCCTACGAGCAGTACTTC.

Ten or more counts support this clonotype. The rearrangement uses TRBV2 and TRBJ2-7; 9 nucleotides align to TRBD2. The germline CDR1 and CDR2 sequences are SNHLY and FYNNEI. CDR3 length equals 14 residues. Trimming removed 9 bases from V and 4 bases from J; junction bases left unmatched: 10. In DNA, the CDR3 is TGTGCCAGTCGTCCGACTAGCGGTTGGTACGAGCAGTACTTC. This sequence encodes CASRPTSGWYEQYF.

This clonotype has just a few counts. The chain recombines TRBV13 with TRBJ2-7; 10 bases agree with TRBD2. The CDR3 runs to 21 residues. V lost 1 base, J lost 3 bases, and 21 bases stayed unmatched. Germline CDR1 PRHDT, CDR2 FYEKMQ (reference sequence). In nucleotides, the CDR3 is TGTGCCAGCAGCTTAGTGGGCAGCCCACGAAGGGCTAGCGGGAGTCTCTACGAGCAGTACTTC. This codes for CASSLVGSPRRASGSLYEQYF.

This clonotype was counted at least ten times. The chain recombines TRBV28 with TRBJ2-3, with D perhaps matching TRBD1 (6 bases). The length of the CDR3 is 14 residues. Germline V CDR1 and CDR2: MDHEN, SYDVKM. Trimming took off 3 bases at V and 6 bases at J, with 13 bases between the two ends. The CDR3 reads CASSFSAGADTQYF. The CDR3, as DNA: TGTGCCAGCAGTTTCTCGGCAGGGGCGGATACGCAGTATTTT.

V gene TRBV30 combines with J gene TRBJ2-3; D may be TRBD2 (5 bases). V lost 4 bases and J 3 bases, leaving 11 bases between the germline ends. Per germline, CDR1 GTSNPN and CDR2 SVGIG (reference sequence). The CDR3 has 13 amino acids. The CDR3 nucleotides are TGTGCCTGGAAGGACTGGAAAACAGATACGCAGTATTTT. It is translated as CAWKDWKTDTQYF.

In nucleotides, the CDR3 is TGTGCCAGCAGTCAACGACTAGCGGTAACGAAGGATACGCAGTATTTT. It codes for CASSQRLAVTKDTQYF. The J gene is TRBJ2-3, the V gene TRBV27; 9 nucleotides align to TRBD2. This CDR3 contains 16 residues. V lost 5 bases to trimming and J lost 6 bases; unmatched junction nucleotides: 12. Germline CDR1 reads MNHEY; CDR2 reads SMNVEV (reference sequence).

In DNA form, the CDR3 reads TGTGCCACCAGCAGAGATCCTCCCGAAAGCCTTAGCACAGATACGCAGTATTTT. Translated, it gives CATSRDPPESLSTDTQYF. The chain employs TRBV15 and TRBJ2-3; no firm D call. Germline V lookup: CDR1 LNHNV, CDR2 YYDKDF (reference sequence). With 0 bases removed from V and 0 bases from J, the gap between germline ends came to 16 bases. This CDR3 has 18 residues.

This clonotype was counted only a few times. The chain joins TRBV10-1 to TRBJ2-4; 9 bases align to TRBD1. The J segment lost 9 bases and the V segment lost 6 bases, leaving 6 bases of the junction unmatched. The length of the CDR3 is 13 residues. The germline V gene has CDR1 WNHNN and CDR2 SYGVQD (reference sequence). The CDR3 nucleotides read TGCGCCAGCAGCCAGGACAGGGGCGGCATTCAGTACTTC. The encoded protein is CASSQDRGGIQYF.

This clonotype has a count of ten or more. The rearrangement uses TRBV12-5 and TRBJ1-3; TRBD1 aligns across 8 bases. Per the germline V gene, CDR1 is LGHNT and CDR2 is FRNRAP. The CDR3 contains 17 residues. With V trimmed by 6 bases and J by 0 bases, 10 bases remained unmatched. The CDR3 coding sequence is TGTGCTAGTGGCGATAGACAGGGGTCCAACTCTGGAAACACCATATATTTT. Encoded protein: CASGDRQGSNSGNTIYF. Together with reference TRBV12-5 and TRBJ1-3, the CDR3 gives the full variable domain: DARVTQTPRHKVTEMGQEVTMRCQPILGHNTVFWYRQTMMQGLELLAYFRNRAPLDDSGMPKDRFSAEMPDATLATLKIQPSEPRDSAVYFCASGDRQGSNSGNTIYFGEGSWLTVV.

CDR3 bases: TGTGCCAGCAGTTACCCAGGGGTGGGGGAGCAGTTCTTC. This translates into CASSYPGVGEQFF. V usage is TRBV6-5 and J usage is TRBJ2-1; tentatively, D is TRBD1 (6 bases). Germline V gene lookup returns CDR1 MNHEY and CDR2 SVGAGI. V was trimmed by 2 bases and J by 10 bases, leaving 12 bases between them. The CDR3 is 13 amino acids.

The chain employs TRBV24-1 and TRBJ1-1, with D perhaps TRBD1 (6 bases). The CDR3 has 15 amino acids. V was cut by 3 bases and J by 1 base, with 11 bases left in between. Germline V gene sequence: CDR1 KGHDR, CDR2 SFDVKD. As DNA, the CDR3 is TGTGCCACCAGTGATACGAGGGGGGGGAACACTGAAGCTTTCTTT. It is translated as CATSDTRGGNTEAFF.